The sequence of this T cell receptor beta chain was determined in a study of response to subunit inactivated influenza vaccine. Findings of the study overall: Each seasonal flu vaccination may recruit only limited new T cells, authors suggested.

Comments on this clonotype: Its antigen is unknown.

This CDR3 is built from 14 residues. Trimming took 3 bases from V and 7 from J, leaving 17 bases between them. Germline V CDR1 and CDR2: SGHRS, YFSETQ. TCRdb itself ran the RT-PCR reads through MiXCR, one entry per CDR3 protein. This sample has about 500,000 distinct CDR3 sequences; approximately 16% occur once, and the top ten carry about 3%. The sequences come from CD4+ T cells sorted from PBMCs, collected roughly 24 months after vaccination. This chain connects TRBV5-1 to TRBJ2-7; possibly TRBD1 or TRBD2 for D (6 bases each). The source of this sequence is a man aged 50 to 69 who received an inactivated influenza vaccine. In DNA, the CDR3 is TGCGCCAGCAGCTATGGACAGCTCCGGGGGGAGCAGTACTTC. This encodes CASSYGQLRGEQYF.